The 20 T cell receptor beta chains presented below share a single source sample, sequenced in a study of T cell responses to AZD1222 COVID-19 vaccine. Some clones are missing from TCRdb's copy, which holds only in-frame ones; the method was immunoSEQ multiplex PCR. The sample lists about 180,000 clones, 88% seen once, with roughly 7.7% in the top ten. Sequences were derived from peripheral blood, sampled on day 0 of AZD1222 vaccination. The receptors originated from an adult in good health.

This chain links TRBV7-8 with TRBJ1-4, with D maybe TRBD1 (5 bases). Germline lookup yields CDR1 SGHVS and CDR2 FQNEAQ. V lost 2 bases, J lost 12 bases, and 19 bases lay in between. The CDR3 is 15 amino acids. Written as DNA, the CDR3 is TGTGCCAGCAGCTTAATGACAGTCCCCATAGCAGAACTGTTTTTT. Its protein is CASSLMTVPIAELFF.

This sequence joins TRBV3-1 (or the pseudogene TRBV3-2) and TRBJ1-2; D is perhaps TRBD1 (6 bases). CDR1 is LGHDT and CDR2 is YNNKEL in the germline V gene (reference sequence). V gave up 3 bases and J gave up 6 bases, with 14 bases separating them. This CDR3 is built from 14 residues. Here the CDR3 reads CASSHQGSENGYTF. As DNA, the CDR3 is TGTGCCAGCAGCCACCAGGGGAGCGAGAATGGCTACACCTTC.

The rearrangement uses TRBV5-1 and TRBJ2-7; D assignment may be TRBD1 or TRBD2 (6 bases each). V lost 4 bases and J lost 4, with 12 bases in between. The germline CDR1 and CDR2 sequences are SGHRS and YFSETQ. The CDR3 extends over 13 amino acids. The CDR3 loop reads CASSPEGGYEQYF. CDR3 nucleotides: TGCGCCAGCAGCCCGGAGGGGGGTTACGAGCAGTACTTC.

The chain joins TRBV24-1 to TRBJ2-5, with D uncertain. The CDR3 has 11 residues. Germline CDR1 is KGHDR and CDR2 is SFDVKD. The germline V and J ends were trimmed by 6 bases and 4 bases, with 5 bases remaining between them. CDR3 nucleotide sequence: TGTGCCACCAGTTGGGGAGAGACCCAGTACTTC. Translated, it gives CATSWGETQYF.

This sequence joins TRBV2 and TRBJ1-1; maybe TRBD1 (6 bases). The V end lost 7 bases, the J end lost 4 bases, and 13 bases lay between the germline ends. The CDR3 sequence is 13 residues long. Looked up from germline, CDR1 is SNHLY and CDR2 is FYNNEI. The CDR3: CASNLRGSTEAFF. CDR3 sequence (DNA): TGTGCCAGCAACCTCAGGGGTAGCACTGAAGCTTTCTTT.

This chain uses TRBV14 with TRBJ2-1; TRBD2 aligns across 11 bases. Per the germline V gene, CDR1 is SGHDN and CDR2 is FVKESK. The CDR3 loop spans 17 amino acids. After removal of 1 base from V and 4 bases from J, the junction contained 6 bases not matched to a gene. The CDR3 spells CASSQASLAGVYNEQFF. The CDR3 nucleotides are TGTGCCAGCAGCCAAGCCTCACTAGCGGGGGTATACAATGAGCAGTTCTTC.

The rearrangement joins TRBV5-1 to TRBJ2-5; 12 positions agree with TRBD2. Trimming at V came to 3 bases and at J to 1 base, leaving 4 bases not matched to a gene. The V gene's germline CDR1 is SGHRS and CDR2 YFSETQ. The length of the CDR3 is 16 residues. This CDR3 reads CASSSGLAGLQETQYF. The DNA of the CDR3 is TGCGCCAGCAGCTCCGGACTAGCGGGACTCCAAGAGACCCAGTACTTC.

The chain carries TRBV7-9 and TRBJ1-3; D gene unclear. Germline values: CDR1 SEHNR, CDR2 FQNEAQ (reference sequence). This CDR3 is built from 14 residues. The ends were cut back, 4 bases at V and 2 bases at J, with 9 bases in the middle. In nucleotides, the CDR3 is TGTGCCAGCAGCTCCGCCCGGACTGGAAACACCATATATTTT. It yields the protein CASSSARTGNTIYF.

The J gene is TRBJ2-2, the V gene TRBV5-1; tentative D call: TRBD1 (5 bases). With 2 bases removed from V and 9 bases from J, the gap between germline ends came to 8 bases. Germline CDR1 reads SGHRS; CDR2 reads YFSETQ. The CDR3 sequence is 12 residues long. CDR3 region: CASSLRGRELFF. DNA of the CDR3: TGCGCCAGCAGCTTAAGGGGAAGGGAGCTGTTTTTT.

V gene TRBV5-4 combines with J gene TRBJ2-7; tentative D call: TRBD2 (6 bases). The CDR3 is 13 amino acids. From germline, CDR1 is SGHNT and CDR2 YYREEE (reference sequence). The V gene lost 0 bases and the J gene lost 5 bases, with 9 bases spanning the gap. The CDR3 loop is CASSLVGTHEQYF. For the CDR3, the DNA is TGTGCCAGCAGCTTGGTTGGGACTCACGAGCAGTACTTC.

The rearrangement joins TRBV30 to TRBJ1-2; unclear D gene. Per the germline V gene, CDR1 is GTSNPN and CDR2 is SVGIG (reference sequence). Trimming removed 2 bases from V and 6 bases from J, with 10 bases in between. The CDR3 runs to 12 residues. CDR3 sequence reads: CAWSYRWDGYTF. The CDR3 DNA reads TGTGCCTGGAGTTACCGGTGGGATGGCTACACCTTC.

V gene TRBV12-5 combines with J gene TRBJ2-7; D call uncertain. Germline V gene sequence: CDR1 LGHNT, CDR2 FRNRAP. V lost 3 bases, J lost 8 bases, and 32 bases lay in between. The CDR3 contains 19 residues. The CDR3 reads CASGFSFDITRAGEGQQYF. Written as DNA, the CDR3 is TGTGCTAGTGGTTTTTCTTTCGATATCACACGGGCAGGCGAAGGTCAGCAGTACTTC.

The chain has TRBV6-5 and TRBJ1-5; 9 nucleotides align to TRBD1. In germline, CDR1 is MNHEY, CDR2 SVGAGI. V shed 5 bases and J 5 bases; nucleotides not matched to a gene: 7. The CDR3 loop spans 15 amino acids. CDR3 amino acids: CASSTGTGRDQPQHF. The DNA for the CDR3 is TGTGCCAGCAGTACCGGGACAGGGAGGGATCAGCCCCAGCATTTT.

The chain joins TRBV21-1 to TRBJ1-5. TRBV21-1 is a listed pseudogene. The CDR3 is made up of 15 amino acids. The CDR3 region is CASSTRTARGQPQHF. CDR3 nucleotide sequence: TGTGCCAGCAGCACCCGGACAGCGCGGGGTCAGCCCCAGCATTTT.

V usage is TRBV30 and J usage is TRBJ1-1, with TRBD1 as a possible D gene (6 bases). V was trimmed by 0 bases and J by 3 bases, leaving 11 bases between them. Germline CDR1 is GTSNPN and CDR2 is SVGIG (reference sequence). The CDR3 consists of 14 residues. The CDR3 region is CAWSVWGADTEAFF. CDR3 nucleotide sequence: TGTGCCTGGAGTGTATGGGGGGCGGACACTGAAGCTTTCTTT. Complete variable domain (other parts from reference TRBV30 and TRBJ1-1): SQTIHQWPATLVQPVGSPLSLECTVEGTSNPNLYWYRQAAGRGLQLLFYSVGIGQISSEVPQNLSASRPQDRQFILSSKKLLLSDSGFYLCAWSVWGADTEAFFGQGTRLTVV.

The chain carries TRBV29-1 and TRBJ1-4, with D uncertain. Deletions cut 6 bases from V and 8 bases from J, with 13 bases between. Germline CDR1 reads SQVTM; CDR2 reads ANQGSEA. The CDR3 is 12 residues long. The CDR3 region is CSVSPGSEKLFF. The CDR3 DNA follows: TGCAGCGTCTCGCCAGGTTCCGAAAAACTGTTTTTT.

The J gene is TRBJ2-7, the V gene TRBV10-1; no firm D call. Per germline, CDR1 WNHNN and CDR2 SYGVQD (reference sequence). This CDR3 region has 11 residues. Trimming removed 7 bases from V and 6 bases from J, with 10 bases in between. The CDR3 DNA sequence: TGCGCCAGCAAAAGGGATACCGAGCAGTACTTC. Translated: CASKRDTEQYF.

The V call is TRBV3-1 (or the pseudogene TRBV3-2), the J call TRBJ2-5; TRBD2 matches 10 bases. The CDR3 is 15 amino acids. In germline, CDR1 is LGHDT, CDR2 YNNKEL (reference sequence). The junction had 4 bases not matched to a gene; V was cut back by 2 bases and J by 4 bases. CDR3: CASSQQRGGLETQYF. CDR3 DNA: TGTGCCAGCAGCCAACAGCGGGGGGGCCTAGAGACCCAGTACTTC.

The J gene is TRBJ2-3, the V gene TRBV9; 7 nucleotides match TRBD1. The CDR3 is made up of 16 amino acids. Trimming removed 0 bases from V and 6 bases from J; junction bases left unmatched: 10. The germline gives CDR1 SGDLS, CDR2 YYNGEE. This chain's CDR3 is CASSVVGEGAADTQYF. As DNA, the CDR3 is TGTGCCAGCAGCGTAGTGGGTGAGGGGGCCGCCGATACGCAGTATTTT.

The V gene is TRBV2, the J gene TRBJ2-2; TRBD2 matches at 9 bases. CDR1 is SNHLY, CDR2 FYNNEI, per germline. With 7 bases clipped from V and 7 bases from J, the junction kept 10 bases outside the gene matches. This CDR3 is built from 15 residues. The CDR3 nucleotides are TGTGCCAGCACCCGGCGGACTAGCGCAAGCGGGGAGCTGTTTTTT. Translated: CASTRRTSASGELFF. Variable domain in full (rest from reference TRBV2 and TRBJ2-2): EPEVTQTPSHQVTQMGQEVILRCVPISNHLYFYWYRQILGQKVEFLVSFYNNEISEKSEIFDDQFSVERPDGSNFTLKIRSTKLEDSAMYFCASTRRTSASGELFFGEGSRLTVL.